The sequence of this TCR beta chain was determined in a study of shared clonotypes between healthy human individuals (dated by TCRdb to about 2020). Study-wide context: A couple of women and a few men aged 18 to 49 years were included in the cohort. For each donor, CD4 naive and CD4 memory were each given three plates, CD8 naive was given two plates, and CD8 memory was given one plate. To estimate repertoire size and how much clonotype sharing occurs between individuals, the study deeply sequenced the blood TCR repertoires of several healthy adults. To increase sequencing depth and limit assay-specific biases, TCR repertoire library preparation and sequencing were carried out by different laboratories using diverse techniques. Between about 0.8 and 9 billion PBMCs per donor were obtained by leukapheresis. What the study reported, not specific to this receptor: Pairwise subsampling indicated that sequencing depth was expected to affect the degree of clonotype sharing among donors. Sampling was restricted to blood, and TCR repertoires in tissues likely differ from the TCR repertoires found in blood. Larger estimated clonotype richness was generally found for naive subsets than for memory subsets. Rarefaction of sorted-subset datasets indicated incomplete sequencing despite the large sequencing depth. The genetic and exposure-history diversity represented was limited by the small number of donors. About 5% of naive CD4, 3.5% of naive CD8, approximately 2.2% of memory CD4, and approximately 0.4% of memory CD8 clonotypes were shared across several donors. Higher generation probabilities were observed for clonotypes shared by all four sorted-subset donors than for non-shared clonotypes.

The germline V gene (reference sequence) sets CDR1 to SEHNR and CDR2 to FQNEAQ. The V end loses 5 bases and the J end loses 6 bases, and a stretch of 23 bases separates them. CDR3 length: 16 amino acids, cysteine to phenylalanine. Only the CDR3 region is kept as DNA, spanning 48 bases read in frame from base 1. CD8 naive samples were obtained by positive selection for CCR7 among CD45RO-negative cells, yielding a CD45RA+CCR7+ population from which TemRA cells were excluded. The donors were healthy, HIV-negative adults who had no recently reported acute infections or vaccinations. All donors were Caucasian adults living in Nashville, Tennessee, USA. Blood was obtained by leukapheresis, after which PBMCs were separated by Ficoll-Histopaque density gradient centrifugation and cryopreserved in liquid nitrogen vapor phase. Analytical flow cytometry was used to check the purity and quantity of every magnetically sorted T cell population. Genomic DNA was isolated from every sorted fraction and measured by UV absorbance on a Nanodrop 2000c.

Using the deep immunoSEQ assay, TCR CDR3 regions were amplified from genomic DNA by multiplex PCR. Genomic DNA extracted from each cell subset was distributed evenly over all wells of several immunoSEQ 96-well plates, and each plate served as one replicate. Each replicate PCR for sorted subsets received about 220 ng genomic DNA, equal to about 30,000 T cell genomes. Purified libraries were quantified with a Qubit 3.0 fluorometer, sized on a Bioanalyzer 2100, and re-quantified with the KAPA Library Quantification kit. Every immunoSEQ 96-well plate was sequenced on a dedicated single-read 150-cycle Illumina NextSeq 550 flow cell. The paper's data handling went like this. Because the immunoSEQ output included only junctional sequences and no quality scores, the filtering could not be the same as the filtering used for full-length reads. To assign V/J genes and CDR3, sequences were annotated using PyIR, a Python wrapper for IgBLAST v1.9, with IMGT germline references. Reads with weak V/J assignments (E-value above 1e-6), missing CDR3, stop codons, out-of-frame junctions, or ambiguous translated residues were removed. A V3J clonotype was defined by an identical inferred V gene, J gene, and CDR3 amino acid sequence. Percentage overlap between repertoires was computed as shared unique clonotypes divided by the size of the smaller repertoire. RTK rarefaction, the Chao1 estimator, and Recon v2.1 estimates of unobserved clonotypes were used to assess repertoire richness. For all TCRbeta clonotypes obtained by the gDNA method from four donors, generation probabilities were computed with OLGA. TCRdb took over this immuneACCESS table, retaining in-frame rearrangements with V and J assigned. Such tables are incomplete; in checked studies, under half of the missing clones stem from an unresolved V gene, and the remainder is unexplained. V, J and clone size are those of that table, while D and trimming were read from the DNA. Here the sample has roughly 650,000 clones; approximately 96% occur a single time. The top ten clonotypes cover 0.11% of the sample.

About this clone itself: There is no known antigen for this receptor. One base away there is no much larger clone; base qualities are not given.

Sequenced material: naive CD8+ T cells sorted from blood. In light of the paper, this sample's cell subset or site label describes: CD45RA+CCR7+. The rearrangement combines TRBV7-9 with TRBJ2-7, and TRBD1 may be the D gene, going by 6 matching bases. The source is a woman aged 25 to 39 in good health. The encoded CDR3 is CASSDNTQGWGLEQYF. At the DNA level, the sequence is TGTGCCAGCAGCGACAACACCCAGGGGTGGGGCCTCGAGCAGTACTTC.